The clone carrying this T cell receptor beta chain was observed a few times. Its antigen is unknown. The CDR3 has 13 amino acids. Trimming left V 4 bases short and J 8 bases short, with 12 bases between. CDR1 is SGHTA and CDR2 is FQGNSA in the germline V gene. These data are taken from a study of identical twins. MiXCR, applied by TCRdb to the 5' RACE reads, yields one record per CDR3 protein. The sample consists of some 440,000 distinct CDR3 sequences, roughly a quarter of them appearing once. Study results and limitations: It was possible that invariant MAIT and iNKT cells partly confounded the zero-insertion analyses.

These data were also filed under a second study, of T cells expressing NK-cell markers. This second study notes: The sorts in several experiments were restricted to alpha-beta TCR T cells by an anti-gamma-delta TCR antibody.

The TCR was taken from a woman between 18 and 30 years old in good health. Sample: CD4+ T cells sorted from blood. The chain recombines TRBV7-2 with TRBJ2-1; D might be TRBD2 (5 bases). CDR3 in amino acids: CASSYTSAHEQFF. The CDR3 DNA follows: TGTGCCAGCAGCTATACTAGTGCTCATGAGCAGTTCTTC.